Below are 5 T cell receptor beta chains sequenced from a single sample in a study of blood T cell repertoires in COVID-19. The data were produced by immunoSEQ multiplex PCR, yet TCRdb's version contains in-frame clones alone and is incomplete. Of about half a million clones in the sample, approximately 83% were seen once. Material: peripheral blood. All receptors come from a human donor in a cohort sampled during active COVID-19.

CDR3 bases: TGTGCCAGCGGCATCCAGACAGGCGCGAGGGGGGAGCAGTACTTC. Translating it yields CASGIQTGARGEQYF. The J gene is TRBJ2-7, the V gene TRBV28, with D tentatively TRBD1 (6 bases). The CDR3 totals 15 residues. Germline loops: CDR1 MDHEN, CDR2 SYDVKM. The V gene lost 8 bases and the J gene lost 7 bases, with 24 bases spanning the gap.

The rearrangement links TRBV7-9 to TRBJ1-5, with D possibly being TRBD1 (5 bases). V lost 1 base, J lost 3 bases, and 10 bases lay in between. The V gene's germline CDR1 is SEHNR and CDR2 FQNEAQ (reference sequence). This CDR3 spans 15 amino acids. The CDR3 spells CASSLDGGPNQPQHF. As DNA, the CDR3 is TGTGCCAGCAGCTTAGACGGGGGACCCAATCAGCCCCAGCATTTT.

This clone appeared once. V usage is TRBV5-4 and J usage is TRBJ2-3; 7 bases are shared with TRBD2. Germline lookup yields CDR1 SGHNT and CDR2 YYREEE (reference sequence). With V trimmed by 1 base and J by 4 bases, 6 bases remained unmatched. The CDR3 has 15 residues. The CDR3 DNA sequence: TGTGCCAGCAGCTTGAGGGTAGCGGGCGCAGATACGCAGTATTTT. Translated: CASSLRVAGADTQYF.

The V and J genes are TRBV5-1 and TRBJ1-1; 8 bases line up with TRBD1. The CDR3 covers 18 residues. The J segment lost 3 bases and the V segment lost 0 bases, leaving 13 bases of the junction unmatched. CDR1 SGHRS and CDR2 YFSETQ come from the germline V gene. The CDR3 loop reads CASSLAGRGQVTDTEAFF. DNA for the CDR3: TGCGCCAGCAGCTTGGCCGGCAGGGGGCAAGTAACGGACACTGAAGCTTTCTTT.

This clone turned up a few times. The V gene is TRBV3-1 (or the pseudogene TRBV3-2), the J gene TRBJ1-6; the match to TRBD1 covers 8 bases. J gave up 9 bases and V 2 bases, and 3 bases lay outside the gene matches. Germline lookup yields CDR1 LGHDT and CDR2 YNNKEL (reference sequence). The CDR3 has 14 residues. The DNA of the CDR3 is TGTGCCAGCAGCCAAAACAGGGGGAGTTCACCCCTCCACTTT. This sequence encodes CASSQNRGSSPLHF.